The T cell receptor beta chain described here comes from a study of technical replicates of blood from a few donors. The V and J ends lost 5 bases and 7 bases respectively, with 6 bases between them. This CDR3 region has 11 residues. The germline gives CDR1 ENHRY, CDR2 SYGVKD. Data came from immunoSEQ multiplex PCR; TCRdb stores just in-frame clones and leaves some out. The sample lists around 65,000 clones; 86% were seen once. Sequencing was carried out using PBMCs. The chain has TRBV10-3 and TRBJ2-1, with a possible D match to TRBD2 (6 bases). The receptor's source is a human donor in good health. Some clones in this sample may be carry-over from other donors' samples. CDR3 region: CAISRENEQFF. As DNA, the CDR3 is TGTGCCATCAGTCGGGAGAATGAGCAGTTCTTC.